A selection of T cell receptor beta chains follows, all from one sample in a study of cytomegalovirus exposure and HLA in healthy donors. Clones were read by immunoSEQ multiplex PCR, and TCRdb kept only the in-frame ones, dropping some. The sample has about 130,000 clones; 90% to 95% are singletons. Sequencing was performed on PBMCs. The source of these receptors is a woman aged 18-29 years in good health and CMV-seronegative. Each CDR3 is given with its conserved first and last residue. A D gene is named only where the DNA matches it firmly. Clone size is not always given. Where it is, it says once, few, many or a class for expanded clones.

j_gene	d_gene	v_gene	abundance	CDR3aa	CDR3nt
TRBJ1-2	NA	TRBV11-3	few	CASSLDQLVRQDYGYTF	TGTGCCAGCAGCTTAGATCAACTAGTCAGACAGGACTATGGCTACACCTTC
TRBJ2-3	NA	TRBV7-3	NA	CASSPQGTDTQYF	TGTGCCAGCAGCCCGCAGGGCACAGATACGCAGTATTTT
TRBJ2-1	TRBD1	TRBV2	NA	CASSVDRYRNEQFF	TGTGCCAGCAGTGTGGACAGGTATCGCAATGAGCAGTTCTTC
TRBJ2-2	NA	TRBV6-5	NA	CASRRLSGNTGELFF	TGTGCCAGCAGGCGGCTTAGCGGGAACACCGGGGAGCTGTTTTTT
TRBJ2-7	TRBD1	TRBV7-2	NA	CASSLGQGVNLFHEQYF	TGTGCCAGCAGCTTAGGGCAGGGGGTGAACCTATTCCACGAGCAGTACTTC
TRBJ1-5	NA	TRBV9	NA	CASAMGASSNQPQHF	TGTGCCAGCGCTATGGGAGCGTCTAGCAATCAGCCCCAGCATTTT
TRBJ1-2	TRBD1	TRBV5-1	NA	CASSLAAATGDYYGYTF	TGCGCCAGCAGCTTGGCGGCGGCGACAGGGGACTACTATGGCTACACCTTC
TRBJ2-3	TRBD2	TRBV7-2	NA	CASSFRLAGGSTDTQYF	TGTGCCAGCAGCTTCCGACTAGCGGGGGGCAGCACAGATACGCAGTATTTT
TRBJ2-7	NA	TRBV28	NA	CASSFGGSYEQYF	TGTGCCAGCAGTTTCGGGGGCTCCTACGAGCAGTACTTC
TRBJ2-7	TRBD1	TRBV5-1	NA	CASRTGGMYEQYF	TGCGCCAGCAGGACAGGGGGCATGTACGAGCAGTACTTC
TRBJ1-6	TRBD1	TRBV4-2	once	CASSPETGGESPLHF	TGTGCCAGCAGCCCCGAAACAGGGGGCGAATCACCCCTCCACTTT
TRBJ1-5	NA	TRBV5-1	NA	CASSLEGYSNQPQHF	TGCGCCAGCAGCTTGGAGGGGTATAGCAATCAGCCCCAGCATTTT
TRBJ1-1	NA	TRBV7-2	NA	CASSLGAGWRTEAFF	TGTGCCAGCAGCTTAGGGGCGGGCTGGCGGACTGAAGCTTTCTTT
TRBJ1-6	NA	TRBV28	NA	CASTPLRSGRATNSPLHF	TGTGCCAGCACCCCGTTGAGGTCCGGCAGGGCCACAAATTCACCCCTCCACTTT
TRBJ2-7	TRBD1	TRBV6-1	NA	CASRRTGGLNEQYF	TGTGCCAGCAGGAGGACAGGGGGCCTCAACGAGCAGTACTTC
TRBJ2-7	NA	TRBV5-1	NA	CASSFGGTLRGYEQYF	TGCGCCAGCAGCTTTGGAGGGACCCTCAGAGGGTACGAGCAGTACTTC
TRBJ2-5	TRBD1	TRBV11-1	NA	CASSRPGTGETQYF	TGTGCCAGCAGCCGTCCCGGGACAGGAGAGACCCAGTACTTC
TRBJ2-1	NA	TRBV28	once	CASTPSASGYNEQFF	TGTGCCAGCACCCCAAGCGCATCGGGGTACAATGAGCAGTTCTTC
TRBJ2-7	NA	TRBV21-1	NA	CASSKVGQGGPYEQYF	TGTGCCAGCAGCAAAGTAGGCCAGGGAGGCCCCTACGAGCAGTACTTC
TRBJ2-3	TRBD2	TRBV15	NA	CATSSDGGSTDTQYF	TGTGCCACCAGCAGCGACGGGGGGAGCACAGATACGCAGTATTTT
TRBJ2-1	NA	TRBV2	once	CASSWTRDNEQFF	TGTGCCAGCAGTTGGACAAGAGACAATGAGCAGTTCTTC
TRBJ2-7	NA	TRBV5-1	NA	CASSDSDPVYEQYF	TGCGCCAGCAGCGACTCAGACCCAGTCTACGAGCAGTACTTC
TRBJ2-1	TRBD2	TRBV11-2	NA	CASSLWGGVTSHSYNEQFF	TGTGCCAGCAGCTTATGGGGAGGGGTTACTAGCCACTCCTACAATGAGCAGTTCTTC
TRBJ1-2	NA	TRBV19	NA	CASSAETGYGYTF	TGTGCCAGTAGTGCGGAGACCGGCTATGGCTACACCTTC
TRBJ1-2	NA	TRBV19	NA	CASSRTDWQTGYTF	TGTGCCAGTAGCAGGACAGACTGGCAAACTGGCTACACCTTC
TRBJ1-3	TRBD1	TRBV28	once	CASSLGPGQGALRNTIYF	TGTGCCAGCAGTTTAGGCCCGGGACAGGGGGCGCTGAGAAACACCATATATTTT
TRBJ1-6	TRBD1	TRBV2	NA	CASSRDRVGNSPLHF	TGTGCCAGCAGTAGGGACAGGGTGGGTAATTCACCCCTCCACTTT
TRBJ2-7	TRBD2	TRBV4-2	NA	CASSQDLASGGAGQYF	TGTGCCAGCAGCCAAGATCTGGCTAGCGGGGGGGCCGGGCAGTACTTC
TRBJ1-5	TRBD1	TRBV28	NA	CASSTPGGFGNQPQHF	TGTGCCAGCAGCACCCCAGGGGGCTTTGGCAATCAGCCCCAGCATTTT
TRBJ1-2	NA	TRBV5-1	NA	CASSQEDSYGYTF	TGCGCCAGCAGCCAAGAAGACTCCTATGGCTACACCTTC
TRBJ2-2	TRBD2	TRBV13	NA	CASSLFGEGRTGELFF	TGTGCCAGCAGCTTATTCGGGGAGGGTCGAACCGGGGAGCTGTTTTTT
TRBJ2-5	NA	TRBV7-2	NA	CASSPQRETQYF	TGTGCCAGCAGCCCTCAGCGGGAGACCCAGTACTTC
TRBJ2-7	TRBD1	TRBV4-1	once	CASSHTHGTGAYEQYF	TGCGCCAGCAGCCATACCCACGGGACAGGGGCCTACGAGCAGTACTTC
TRBJ2-5	TRBD1	TRBV18	NA	CASSPGTGSSLAETQYF	TGTGCCAGCTCACCCGGGACAGGGTCTTCGTTGGCAGAGACCCAGTACTTC
TRBJ2-7	NA	TRBV6-1	NA	CASSESYNSEQYF	TGTGCCAGCAGTGAATCTTATAATTCCGAGCAGTACTTC
TRBJ2-1	TRBD1	TRBV29-1	NA	CSVTRQGGEQFF	TGCAGCGTTACGCGACAGGGCGGTGAGCAGTTCTTC
TRBJ2-3	TRBD2	TRBV6-4	few	CASSAGRGVTDTQYF	TGTGCCAGCAGTGCCGGGCGGGGGGTCACAGATACGCAGTATTTT
TRBJ2-3	TRBD1	TRBV6-6	NA	CASRGDRAEDTQYF	TGTGCCAGCAGGGGAGACAGGGCGGAAGATACGCAGTATTTT
TRBJ1-2	TRBD1	TRBV30	NA	CAWSPLGQVFSYGYTF	TGTGCCTGGAGTCCCTTGGGACAGGTTTTTAGCTATGGCTACACCTTC
TRBJ2-3	TRBD2	TRBV2	once	CASSSGPGGGTQYF	TGTGCCAGCAGTTCCGGGCCCGGCGGGGGTACGCAGTATTTT
TRBJ1-2	TRBD1	TRBV2	NA	CASSYTGDPGYTF	TGTGCCAGCAGTTATACAGGGGATCCTGGCTACACCTTC